The 12 T cell receptor beta chains given below trace back to one sample, sequenced in a study of OX40 agonist ivuxolimab in advanced cancers. TCRdb's copy holds only in-frame clones and misses some; the assay was immunoSEQ multiplex PCR. The table has fewer than 100,000 clones, approximately 88% seen once. The sequences come from CD4+ or CD8+ T cells sorted from blood, collected in a trial of the OX40 agonist ivuxolimab. The receptors were gathered from an adult with an advanced solid tumor such as melanoma, head and neck, liver or kidney cancer.

V is TRBV19 and J is TRBJ2-7; 8 positions agree with TRBD2. The germline V gene encodes CDR1 LNHDA and CDR2 SQIVND (reference sequence). Trimming at V came to 6 bases and at J to 0 bases, leaving 4 bases not matched to a gene. CDR3 length: 14 amino acids. The CDR3 DNA sequence: TGTGCCAGTAGGACCGGGACTAGCTCCTACGAGCAGTACTTC. This encodes CASRTGTSSYEQYF.

In this sample, this clone turned up once. This chain uses TRBV5-1 with TRBJ1-1; D unclear. Germline V gene sequence: CDR1 SGHRS, CDR2 YFSETQ. The CDR3 spans 11 residues. Trimming left V 2 bases short and J 7 bases short, with 6 bases between. CDR3 DNA: TGCGCCAGCAGCTTATCCGGTGAAGCTTTCTTT. Its translation: CASSLSGEAFF.

The V gene is TRBV27, the J gene TRBJ2-6; no reliable D call. V was clipped by 4 bases and J by 0 bases, with 4 bases between them. The CDR3 contains 14 residues. Germline values: CDR1 MNHEY, CDR2 SMNVEV (reference sequence). CDR3 in DNA: TGTGCCAGCAGTTCAATCTCTGGGGCCAACGTCCTGACTTTC. This encodes CASSSISGANVLTF.

This chain joins TRBV13 and TRBJ2-5; D perhaps matches TRBD2 (7 bases). V dropped 4 bases and J dropped 4 bases, with 19 bases sitting between them. Germline V gene data show CDR1 as PRHDT and CDR2 as FYEKMQ (reference sequence). The CDR3 length is 16 residues. The CDR3 region has the DNA TGTGCCAGCAGCTCCAAGATCGGGGGAGGGGGAGAGACCCAGTACTTC. Encoded protein: CASSSKIGGGGETQYF.

This chain connects TRBV7-3 to TRBJ2-2; 7 nucleotides agree with TRBD1. CDR1 SGHTA and CDR2 FQGTGA come from the germline V gene. This CDR3 has 15 residues. The V gene end was trimmed by 5 bases and the J gene end by 0 bases; junction bases not matched to a gene: 3. CDR3 amino acids: CASSPGTANTGELFF. The CDR3 bases are TGTGCCAGCAGCCCCGGGACAGCGAACACCGGGGAGCTGTTTTTT.

DNA for the CDR3: TGTGCCAGCATTCCAAGCGGGAGAGCCTACGAGCAGTACTTC. This sequence encodes CASIPSGRAYEQYF. The rearrangement joins TRBV27 to TRBJ2-5; 8 bases align to TRBD2. The DNA end is more similar to TRBJ2-7, so the J call may be wrong. Germline values: CDR1 MNHEY, CDR2 SMNVEV (reference sequence). The CDR3 covers 14 residues.

The V gene is TRBV9, the J gene TRBJ1-1; possibly TRBD1 for D (6 bases). Germline V CDR1 and CDR2: SGDLS, YYNGEE. Trimming removed 3 bases from V and 0 bases from J, with 12 bases in between. This CDR3 spans 15 amino acids. The CDR3 nucleotides read TGTGCCAGCAGCGATACCGGGACAATGAACACTGAAGCTTTCTTT. Its protein product is CASSDTGTMNTEAFF.

This chain joins TRBV5-6 and TRBJ1-5; D unresolved. The CDR3 runs to 13 residues. Germline V gene sequence: CDR1 SGHDT, CDR2 YYEEEE. Trimming cost V 5 bases and J 6 bases, with 12 bases left between them. The DNA for the CDR3 is TGTGCCAGCAGTCAACAGCAAGGTCAGCCCCAGCATTTT. Translating it yields CASSQQQGQPQHF.

Remarks on this clone: Other DNA sequences in the sample encode the same CDR3. The rearrangement links TRBV28 to TRBJ2-7; no clear D. Germline V gives CDR1 MDHEN, CDR2 SYDVKM. Trimming stripped 3 bases from V and 3 bases from J, with 9 bases between. The CDR3 consists of 13 residues. CDR3 nucleotides: TGTGCCAGCAGTTTCGGCCAGATCTACGAGCAGTACTTC. Its translation is CASSFGQIYEQYF.

V usage is TRBV14 and J usage is TRBJ2-1; D call uncertain. V was shortened by 3 bases and J by 3 bases, with 0 bases between the two germline ends. Germline V CDR1 and CDR2: SGHDN, FVKESK. The CDR3 totals 11 residues. CDR3 coding DNA: TGTGCCAGCAGCCACTACAATGAGCAGTTCTTC. It translates to CASSHYNEQFF. The full variable domain, in which reference TRBV14 and TRBJ2-1 provide the parts outside the CDR3, is EAGVTQFPSHSVIEKGQTVTLRCDPISGHDNLYWYRRVMGKEIKFLLHFVKESKQDESGMPNNRFLAERTGGTYSTLKVQPAELEDSGVYFCASSHYNEQFFGPGTRLTVL.

V gene TRBV10-3 combines with J gene TRBJ2-3; 7 bases map to TRBD1. The CDR3 is 14 residues long. V was clipped by 3 bases and J by 4 bases; unmatched bases: 4. Germline V gene data show CDR1 as ENHRY and CDR2 as SYGVKD. The DNA for the CDR3 is TGTGCCATCAGTGATACAGGGGAACCAGATACGCAGTATTTT. Protein product: CAISDTGEPDTQYF.

The chain combines TRBV19 with TRBJ2-6; D unresolved. Trimming stripped 6 bases from V and 0 bases from J, with 9 bases between. CDR3 length: 15 residues. Germline CDR1 is LNHDA and CDR2 is SQIVND (reference sequence). This chain's CDR3 is CASRPKSSGANVLTF. The CDR3 bases are TGTGCCAGTAGGCCGAAGAGCTCTGGGGCCAACGTCCTGACTTTC.